This TCR beta chain came from a study of PD-1 blockade in mismatch repair-deficient tumors. Method: immunoSEQ multiplex PCR; TCRdb's copy keeps in-frame clones and lacks some. The table has approximately 80,000 clones, roughly 80% seen once. The clonotype was recovered from an adult with mismatch repair-deficient cancer. Sequencing used peripheral blood, obtained 44 weeks after starting pembrolizumab.

CDR3 coding DNA: TGTGCCAGTGTAGGGAGGCCCTATGGCTACACCTTC. Amino acid sequence: CASVGRPYGYTF. This sequence joins TRBV19 and TRBJ1-2; D gene unclear. Trimming left V 8 bases short and J 4 bases short, with 11 bases between. The CDR3 length is 12 residues. The germline V gene encodes CDR1 LNHDA and CDR2 SQIVND (reference sequence).